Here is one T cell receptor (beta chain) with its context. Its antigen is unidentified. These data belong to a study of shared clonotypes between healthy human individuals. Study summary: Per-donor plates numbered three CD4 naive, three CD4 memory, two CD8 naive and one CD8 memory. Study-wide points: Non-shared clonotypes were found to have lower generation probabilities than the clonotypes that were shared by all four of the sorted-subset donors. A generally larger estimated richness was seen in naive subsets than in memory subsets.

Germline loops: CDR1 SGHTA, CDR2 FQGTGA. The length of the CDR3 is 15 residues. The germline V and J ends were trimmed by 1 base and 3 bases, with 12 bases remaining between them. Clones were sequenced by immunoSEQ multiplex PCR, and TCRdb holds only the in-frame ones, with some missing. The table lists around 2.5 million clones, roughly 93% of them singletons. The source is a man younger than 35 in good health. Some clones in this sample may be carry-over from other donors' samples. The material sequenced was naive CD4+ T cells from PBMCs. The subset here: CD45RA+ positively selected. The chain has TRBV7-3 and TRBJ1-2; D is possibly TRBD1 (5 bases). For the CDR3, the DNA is TGTGCCAGCAGCTTAAATCGGCAGGGAGACTATGGCTACACCTTC. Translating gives CASSLNRQGDYGYTF. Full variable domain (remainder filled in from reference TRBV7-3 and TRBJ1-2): GAGVSQTPSNKVTEKGKYVELRCDPISGHTALYWYRQSLGQGPEFLIYFQGTGAADDSGLPNDRFFAVRPEGSVSTLKIQRTERGDSAVYLCASSLNRQGDYGYTFGSGTRLTVV.